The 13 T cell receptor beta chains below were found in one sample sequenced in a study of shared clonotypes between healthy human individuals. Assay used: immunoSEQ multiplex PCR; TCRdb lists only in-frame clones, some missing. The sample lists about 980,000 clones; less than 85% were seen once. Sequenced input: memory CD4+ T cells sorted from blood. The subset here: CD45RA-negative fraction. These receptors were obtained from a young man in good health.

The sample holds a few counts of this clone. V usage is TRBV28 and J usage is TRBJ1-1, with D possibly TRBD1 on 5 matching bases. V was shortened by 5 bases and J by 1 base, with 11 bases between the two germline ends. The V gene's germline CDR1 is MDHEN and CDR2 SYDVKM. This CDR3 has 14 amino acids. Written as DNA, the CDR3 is TGTGCCAGCAGTCTTAGGGGTCAGAACACTGAAGCTTTCTTT. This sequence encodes CASSLRGQNTEAFF.

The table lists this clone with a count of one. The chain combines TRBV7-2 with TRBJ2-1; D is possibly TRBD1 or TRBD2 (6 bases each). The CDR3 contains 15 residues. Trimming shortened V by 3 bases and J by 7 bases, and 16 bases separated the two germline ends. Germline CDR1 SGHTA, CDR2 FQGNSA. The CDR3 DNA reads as TGTGCCAGCAGCTTGGACGGGGGCGCAACGAATGAGCAGTTCTTC. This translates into CASSLDGGATNEQFF.

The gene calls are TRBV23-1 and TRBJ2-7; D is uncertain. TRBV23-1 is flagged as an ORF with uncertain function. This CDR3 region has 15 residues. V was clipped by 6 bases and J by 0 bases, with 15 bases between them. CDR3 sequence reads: CASRLLGMHSYEQYF. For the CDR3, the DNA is TGCGCCAGCAGGCTTCTGGGGATGCACTCCTACGAGCAGTACTTC.

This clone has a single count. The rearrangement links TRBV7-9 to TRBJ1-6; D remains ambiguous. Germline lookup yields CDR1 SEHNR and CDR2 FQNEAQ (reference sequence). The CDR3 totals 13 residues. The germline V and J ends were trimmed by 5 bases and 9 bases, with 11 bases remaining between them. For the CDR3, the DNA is TGTGCCAGCAGCCATCAAATGGGTTCACCCCTCCACTTT. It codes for CASSHQMGSPLHF.

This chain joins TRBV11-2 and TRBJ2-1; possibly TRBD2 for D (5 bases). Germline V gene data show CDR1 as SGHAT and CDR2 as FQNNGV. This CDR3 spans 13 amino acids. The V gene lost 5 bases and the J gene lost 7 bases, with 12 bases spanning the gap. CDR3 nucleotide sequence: TGTGCCAGCAGCCTCAGTGGAGGAAATGAGCAGTTCTTC. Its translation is CASSLSGGNEQFF.

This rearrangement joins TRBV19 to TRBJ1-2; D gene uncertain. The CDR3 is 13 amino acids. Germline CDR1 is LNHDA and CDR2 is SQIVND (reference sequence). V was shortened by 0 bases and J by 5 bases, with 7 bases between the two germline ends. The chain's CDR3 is CASSIDGPYGYTF. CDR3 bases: TGTGCCAGTAGTATAGACGGGCCTTATGGCTACACCTTC. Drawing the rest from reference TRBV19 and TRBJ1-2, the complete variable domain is DGGITQSPKYLFRKEGQNVTLSCEQNLNHDAMYWYRQDPGQGLRLIYYSQIVNDFQKGDIAEGYSVSREKKESFPLTVTSAQKNPTAFYLCASSIDGPYGYTFGSGTRLTVV.

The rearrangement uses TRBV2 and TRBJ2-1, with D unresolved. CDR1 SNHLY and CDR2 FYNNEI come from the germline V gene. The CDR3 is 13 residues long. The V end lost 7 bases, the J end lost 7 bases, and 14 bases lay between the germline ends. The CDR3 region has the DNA TGTGCCAGCAACCTCGTTCGGTGGAATGAGCAGTTCTTC. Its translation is CASNLVRWNEQFF.

CDR3 protein: CSVEGQGGGYTF. CDR3 in DNA: TGCAGCGTTGAAGGACAGGGAGGTGGCTACACCTTC. The chain combines TRBV29-1 with TRBJ1-2, with 7 bases identical to TRBD1. From germline, CDR1 is SQVTM and CDR2 ANQGSEA. V trimming: 1 base; J trimming: 7 bases; junction bases outside the gene matches: 3. This CDR3 contains 12 residues.

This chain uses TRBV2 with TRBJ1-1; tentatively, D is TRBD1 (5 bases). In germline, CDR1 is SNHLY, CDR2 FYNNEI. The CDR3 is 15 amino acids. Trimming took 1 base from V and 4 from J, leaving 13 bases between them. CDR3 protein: CASSEGGFGGTEAFF. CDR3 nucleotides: TGTGCCAGCAGTGAAGGTGGGTTCGGGGGCACTGAAGCTTTCTTT.

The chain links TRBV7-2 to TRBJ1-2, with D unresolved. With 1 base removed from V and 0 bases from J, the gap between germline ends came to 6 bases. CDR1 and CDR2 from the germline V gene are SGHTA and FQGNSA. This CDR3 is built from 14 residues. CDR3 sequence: CASSLDTANYGYTF. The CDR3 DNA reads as TGTGCCAGCAGCTTAGATACGGCTAACTATGGCTACACCTTC.

Here the CDR3 DNA reads TGTGCCAGCAGTTATTTAGTGACAGGGGGCTTCTATGGCTACACCTTC. Protein: CASSYLVTGGFYGYTF. This chain connects TRBV27 to TRBJ1-2; 10 bases are shared with TRBD1. Germline V gives CDR1 MNHEY, CDR2 SMNVEV (reference sequence). With 4 bases clipped from V and 4 bases from J, the junction kept 9 bases outside the gene matches. The length of the CDR3 is 16 residues.

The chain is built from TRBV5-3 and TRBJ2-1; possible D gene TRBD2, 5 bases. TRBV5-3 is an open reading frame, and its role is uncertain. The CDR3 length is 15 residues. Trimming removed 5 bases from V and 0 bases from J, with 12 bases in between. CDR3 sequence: CARRNEAASYNEQFF. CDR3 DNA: TGTGCCAGAAGAAACGAAGCGGCCTCCTACAATGAGCAGTTCTTC.

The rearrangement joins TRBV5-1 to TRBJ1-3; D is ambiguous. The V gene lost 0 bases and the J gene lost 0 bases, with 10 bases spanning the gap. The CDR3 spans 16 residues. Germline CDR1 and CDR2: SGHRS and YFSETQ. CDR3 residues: CASSLDKQSSGNTIYF. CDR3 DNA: TGCGCCAGCAGCTTGGACAAACAGAGCTCTGGAAACACCATATATTTT.